This T cell receptor (beta chain) was observed in a study of T cells in Graves' hyperthyroidism and ophthalmopathy. Study at large: At initial diagnosis, before any treatment had begun, peripheral blood was obtained.

Germline V gene lookup returns CDR1 MNHNY and CDR2 SVGAGI (reference sequence). Trimming removed 2 bases at V and 0 bases at J, with 5 bases between. The CDR3 length is 13 residues. Template material for amplifying TCR beta CDR3 regions consisted of RNA transcripts. The HTBI primer set was used in a first-round RT-PCR of the TCR CDR3. MiXCR, run by TCRdb on the multiplex PCR reads, gives a single entry per CDR3 protein. Of around 690,000 distinct CDR3 sequences detected, 20% to 25% appear once; the ten largest clones hold under 35%. Under 3 months was the duration of disease in ophthalmopathy patients, who also had a Clinical Activity Score of at least 3 and a NOSPECS grade of at least 4. The study left out patients who had uncontrolled infection, other autoimmune disease, pregnancy or lactation.

Sequencing input: blood. The sequence was obtained from a man aged 30 to 39 with Graves' ophthalmopathy. The V call is TRBV6-6, the J call TRBJ2-7, with no clear D. CDR3 bases: TGTGCCAGCAGTTACGGGTTCTCCTACGAGCAGTACTTC. Protein: CASSYGFSYEQYF.